This TCR beta chain stems from a study of naive and memory T cell subsets. The V end lost 4 bases, the J end lost 3 bases, and 15 bases lay between the germline ends. There are 15 residues in the CDR3. Findings of the study overall: A few larger clonotypes appeared in naive repertoires, especially CD8, possibly memory cells re-expressing CD45RA.

Four subsets defined by CD45RA and CD27 were sorted after CD3, CD4, CD8 and live/dead staining. Two oligonucleotides, mixed equimolar, formed the beta constant-region primer covering TRBC1 and TRBC2. Four rounds of PCR amplified the ligated cDNA using nested alpha and beta constant-region primers plus SP2. TCRdb passed the UMI-ligation and nested PCR reads through MiXCR, listing each CDR3 protein once. The sample has about 150,000 distinct CDR3 sequences; 22% are singletons. To note about this clonotype: What it binds is not known.

The origin of this receptor is a human donor in good health. Sequences were obtained from naive CD4+ T cells from blood. The chain links TRBV12-3 or TRBV12-4 to TRBJ1-2; D perhaps matches TRBD1 (5 bases). The CDR3 region has the DNA TGTGCCAGCAGTTGGGGACCCCAACGGCACTATGGCTACACCTTC. It specifies CASSWGPQRHYGYTF.